The T cell receptor beta chain described here comes from a study of blood T cell repertoires in COVID-19. Study information: Samples came from the United States, Italy and Spain, spanning acute and convalescent COVID-19. Sources were T cells, B-cell-depleted T cells, or PBMCs; the material itself was cDNA or gDNA.

The data were produced by immunoSEQ multiplex PCR, yet TCRdb's version contains in-frame clones alone and is incomplete. The sample gives under 250,000 clones, about 80% of which show up once; approximately 4.8% is in the top ten. This CDR3 has 15 residues. The germline V gene encodes CDR1 SGHDT and CDR2 YYEEEE. V was clipped by 1 base and J by 6 bases; unmatched bases: 7. The rearrangement joins TRBV5-6 to TRBJ2-4, with 7 bases identical to TRBD2. Sequenced: peripheral blood. The receptor comes from a man over 45 with active or convalescent COVID-19. Here the CDR3 DNA reads TGTGCCAGCAGCTTGCTGGCGGGGGATATAAACATTCAGTACTTC. Amino acids: CASSLLAGDINIQYF. Looking up the rest from reference TRBV5-6 and TRBJ2-4 gives the full variable domain: DAGVTQSPTHLIKTRGQQVTLRCSPKSGHDTVSWYQQALGQGPQFIFQYYEEEERQRGNFPDRFSGHQFPNYSSELNVNALLLGDSALYLCASSLLAGDINIQYFGAGTRLSVL.